The 30 T cell receptor beta chains presented below share a single source sample, sequenced in a study of post-analysis software for immune sequencing data (dated by TCRdb to the mid-2010s). Their specific antigens are unknown. Paper-wide results and their limitations: Significantly higher frequencies in patients than in controls were found for roughly five TRBV segments, including TRBV5-6, TRBV5-1 and TRBV20-1.

The protocol used for the library was PCR. The sequencing machine was an Illumina HiSeq 2500. Unique molecular identifiers were incorporated into TCR beta cDNA libraries to reduce PCR and sequencing biases. The raw public reads went through TCRdb reprocessing: fastp at Q25, MiXCR clone calling, in-frame beta chains kept. When rows share a CDR3 protein, they turn into one entry using the most common DNA and genes. Counted in this sample were some 800,000 distinct CDR3 sequences; 46% of them appeared once. Together, the top ten hold roughly 5% of the sample. Source material: blood. These receptors all stem from a girl aged 10-17 years with multiple sclerosis.

Only one count was recorded for this clonotype. The genes are TRBV20-1 and TRBJ2-7, with TRBD2 identical over 10 bases. J gave up 5 bases and V 3 bases, and 7 bases lay outside the gene matches. The length of the CDR3 is 14 residues. Per the germline V gene, CDR1 is DFQATT and CDR2 is SNEGSKA (reference sequence). CDR3 amino acids: CSARRAGGPDEQYF. Written as DNA, the CDR3 is TGCAGTGCTAGGAGAGCGGGAGGGCCCGACGAGCAGTACTTC.

Only a few counts were recorded for this clonotype. The rearrangement joins TRBV29-1 to TRBJ2-2; D is uncertain. With 1 base removed from V and 6 bases from J, the gap between germline ends came to 9 bases. The V gene's germline CDR1 is SQVTM and CDR2 ANQGSEA. The CDR3 runs 13 residues. CDR3 loop: CSVEGTAPGELFF. The CDR3 DNA reads as TGCAGCGTTGAAGGTACTGCGCCCGGGGAGCTGTTTTTT.

In this sample, this clonotype turned up a few times. This sequence joins TRBV29-1 and TRBJ2-7; D is perhaps TRBD1 (6 bases). The CDR3 runs 13 residues. V dropped 5 bases and J dropped 5 bases, with 16 bases sitting between them. Germline CDR1 reads SQVTM; CDR2 reads ANQGSEA. CDR3 DNA: TGCAGCGTTCTATGGAACAGGGCCGACGAGCAGTACTTC. The encoded protein is CSVLWNRADEQYF.

This clonotype showed up just a few times. This chain uses TRBV7-2 with TRBJ2-5; TRBD2 aligns across 8 bases. V was pared by 0 bases and J by 4 bases, with 16 bases of the junction left unmatched. Germline CDR1 reads SGHTA; CDR2 reads FQGNSA. This CDR3 has 19 residues. CDR3 in DNA: TGTGCCAGCAGCTTAGCGCTGGCGGGAGGACCGGTATCATCAGAGACCCAGTACTTC. This encodes CASSLALAGGPVSSETQYF.

The chain combines TRBV2 with TRBJ1-6; D call uncertain. V dropped 1 base and J dropped 0 bases, with 13 bases sitting between them. The germline V gene has CDR1 SNHLY and CDR2 FYNNEI. The CDR3 covers 18 residues. The CDR3 DNA reads as TGTGCCAGCAGTGAAGATTCAGTCAGCCGCTCCTATAATTCACCCCTCCACTTT. Its protein product is CASSEDSVSRSYNSPLHF.

This chain joins TRBV27 and TRBJ2-1, with 12 bases that match TRBD2. The DNA end is a closer match to TRBJ2-7, so the J assignment may be wrong. Germline lookup yields CDR1 MNHEY and CDR2 SMNVEV (reference sequence). This CDR3 is built from 16 residues. CDR3 loop: CAVARLTSGSYNEQYF. CDR3 nucleotide sequence: TGTGCCGTCGCCCGGTTGACTAGCGGGAGCTACAATGAGCAGTACTTC.

This chain links TRBV9 with TRBJ2-1; no reliable D call. The V and J ends lost 4 bases and 8 bases respectively, with 13 bases between them. Germline CDR1 and CDR2: SGDLS and YYNGEE. This CDR3 has 13 amino acids. The CDR3 DNA is TGTGCCAGCAGCCCCCGCCTGTCCGATGAGCAGTTCTTC. It yields the protein CASSPRLSDEQFF. Complete variable domain (other parts from reference TRBV9 and TRBJ2-1): DSGVTQTPKHLITATGQRVTLRCSPRSGDLSVYWYQQSLDQGLQFLIQYYNGEERAKGNILERFSAQQFPDLHSELNLSSLELGDSALYFCASSPRLSDEQFFGPGTRLTVL.

The chain recombines TRBV15 with TRBJ2-1; either TRBD1 or TRBD2 may fit D (5 bases each). The ends were cut back, 1 base at V and 13 bases at J, with 20 bases in the middle. Germline V gene lookup returns CDR1 LNHNV and CDR2 YYDKDF (reference sequence). The CDR3 is 15 residues long. Written as DNA, the CDR3 is TGTGCCACCAGCAGAGGGGACCAGAGACAAGAGACCCAGTTCTTC. Protein sequence: CATSRGDQRQETQFF.

A few counts support this clonotype. The genes are TRBV20-1 and TRBJ1-4, with a tentative D call TRBD1 (6 bases). The germline V gene has CDR1 DFQATT and CDR2 SNEGSKA (reference sequence). This CDR3 is 16 amino acids long. The V gene lost 3 bases and the J gene lost 0 bases, with 14 bases spanning the gap. CDR3: CSARSWGGPTNEKLFF. The CDR3 region has the DNA TGCAGTGCTAGGTCTTGGGGGGGGCCAACTAATGAAAAACTGTTTTTT.

This sequence joins TRBV28 and TRBJ2-5, with TRBD2 identical over 7 bases. Germline values: CDR1 MDHEN, CDR2 SYDVKM. V shed 7 bases, J shed 5 bases, and the junction held 13 bases outside the gene matches. The length of the CDR3 is 15 residues. The CDR3 loop is CASNESGVGGETQYF. The CDR3 nucleotides are TGTGCCAGCAACGAGAGCGGGGTCGGTGGGGAGACCCAGTACTTC.

The chain joins TRBV5-1 to TRBJ2-7; 8 bases map to TRBD1. V gave up 4 bases and J gave up 4 bases; unmatched junction bases: 10. Germline V CDR1 and CDR2: SGHRS, YFSETQ. The CDR3 covers 15 residues. The CDR3, as DNA: TGCGCCAGCAGCCCTGCCAGGGGGCGAGGATACGAGCAGTACTTC. Amino acids: CASSPARGRGYEQYF.

V usage is TRBV2 and J usage is TRBJ1-1; no clear D. This CDR3 contains 13 residues. Per germline, CDR1 SNHLY and CDR2 FYNNEI. Trimming shortened V by 4 bases and J by 4 bases, and 10 bases separated the two germline ends. The CDR3 bases are TGTGCCAGCAGTGTTCTGGTTGGCACTGAAGCTTTCTTT. Its protein product is CASSVLVGTEAFF.

The chain employs TRBV20-1 and TRBJ2-2, with TRBD2 matching over 10 bases. The ends lost 2 bases at V and 5 bases at J; junction bases unmatched: 8. Per the germline V gene, CDR1 is DFQATT and CDR2 is SNEGSKA (reference sequence). This CDR3 spans 16 amino acids. Here the CDR3 DNA reads TGCAGTGCTAGAAAATCAGCGGGAGGGGCGACCGGGGAGCTGTTTTTT. It encodes CSARKSAGGATGELFF.

V usage is TRBV3-1 and J usage is TRBJ2-1, with no clear D. Germline CDR1 reads LGHDT; CDR2 reads YNNKEL (reference sequence). V dropped 4 bases and J dropped 9 bases, with 13 bases sitting between them. The CDR3 runs 13 residues. CDR3 protein: CASSRANVGEQFF. CDR3 bases: TGTGCCAGCAGCCGAGCGAACGTTGGTGAGCAGTTCTTC.

This sequence joins TRBV24-1 and TRBJ2-1, with 9 bases aligning to TRBD1. The CDR3 contains 15 residues. Unmatched junction bases numbered 10, after V lost 6 bases and J lost 8 bases. CDR1 and CDR2 from the germline V gene are KGHDR and SFDVKD. CDR3 DNA: TGTGCCACCAGTATCCCGGGACAGGGTCGGGATGAGCAGTTCTTC. It yields the protein CATSIPGQGRDEQFF.

This clonotype was observed a few times. The V gene is TRBV7-9, the J gene TRBJ2-1; 8 nucleotides agree with TRBD2. The CDR3 is made up of 15 amino acids. The V gene's germline CDR1 is SEHNR and CDR2 FQNEAQ (reference sequence). J gave up 10 bases and V 1 base, and 9 bases lay outside the gene matches. The CDR3 region is CASSLVGGLGGEQFF. The DNA for the CDR3 is TGTGCCAGCAGCTTAGTCGGGGGACTAGGGGGGGAGCAGTTCTTC.

The J gene is TRBJ1-1, the V gene TRBV7-2, with TRBD1 as a possible D gene (6 bases). The germline gives CDR1 SGHTA, CDR2 FQGNSA. Trimming cost V 7 bases and J 1 base, with 16 bases left between them. This CDR3 is built from 15 residues. The CDR3 DNA reads as TGTGCCAGCACCGTAGGGGGGGGTAGGAACACTGAAGCTTTCTTT. Its protein product is CASTVGGGRNTEAFF.

This clonotype was counted a few times. The V and J genes are TRBV7-2 and TRBJ2-7; possible D gene TRBD2, 5 bases. Trimming pared 5 bases from V and 1 base from J, leaving 18 bases between. This CDR3 region has 16 residues. CDR1 and CDR2 (germline): SGHTA, FQGNSA. CDR3 in DNA: TGTGCCAGCAGCCCAGAGCCGGCTAGCCGGTCCTACGAGCAGTACTTC. Protein product: CASSPEPASRSYEQYF.

The chain joins TRBV25-1 to TRBJ1-2, with D hard to call. V lost 4 bases and J lost 2, with 8 bases in between. The V gene's germline CDR1 is MGHDK and CDR2 SYGVNS. The CDR3 consists of 13 residues. This chain's CDR3 is CASSGVWNYGYTF. CDR3 DNA: TGTGCCAGCAGTGGAGTCTGGAACTATGGCTACACCTTC.

This clonotype was recorded a few times. The genes are TRBV29-1 and TRBJ2-1, with 8 bases that match TRBD2. The CDR3 has 15 residues. Germline CDR1 reads SQVTM; CDR2 reads ANQGSEA. V lost 0 bases, J lost 9 bases, and 10 bases stayed unmatched. The DNA of the CDR3 is TGCAGCGTTGAAGAGTTGGGACTAGGAGGGGGTGAGCAGTTCTTC. Encoded protein: CSVEELGLGGGEQFF.

The chain carries TRBV21-1 and TRBJ2-7; TRBD1 is the table's D call, not checked against the DNA. TRBV21-1 is marked as a pseudogene. This CDR3 is 15 amino acids long. The CDR3 region is CASSKASGLVYEQYF. The CDR3 bases are TGTGCCAGCAGCAAAGCCTCAGGGCTGGTCTACGAGCAGTACTTC.

The table lists this clonotype with a few counts. The chain uses TRBV29-1 and TRBJ2-5; D possibly corresponds to TRBD1 (5 bases). The V and J ends lost 5 bases and 5 bases respectively, with 12 bases between them. The CDR3 length is 12 residues. CDR1 is SQVTM and CDR2 is ANQGSEA in the germline V gene. This CDR3 reads CSVYRQPETQYF. The CDR3 nucleotides read TGCAGCGTTTATCGACAGCCGGAGACCCAGTACTTC.

In its sample, this clonotype was seen a few times. The V call is TRBV20-1, the J call TRBJ1-2; TRBD1 might be the D (5 bases). The CDR3 has 15 residues. The germline gives CDR1 DFQATT, CDR2 SNEGSKA (reference sequence). V lost 5 bases and J 0 bases, leaving 16 bases between the germline ends. CDR3 DNA sequence: TGCAGTGCTGCTGCGGGGCCCACAGCTAACTATGGCTACACCTTC. Its translation is CSAAAGPTANYGYTF.

This clonotype was observed a handful of times. The CDR3 coding sequence is TGCAGTGCTAGAGTTTCGAAGGGCTACACCTTC. Encoded protein: CSARVSKGYTF. The chain links TRBV20-1 to TRBJ1-2; D is undetermined. The CDR3 loop spans 11 amino acids. Per germline, CDR1 DFQATT and CDR2 SNEGSKA (reference sequence). The V gene lost 1 base and the J gene lost 8 bases, with 8 bases spanning the gap.

Note on this clonotype: An end of the junction does not agree with germline; a read error may underlie this. In nucleotides, the CDR3 is TGTGCTAGCAGCCCGAGGACCTGGGACAATGAGCAGTTCTTC. This sequence encodes CASSPRTWDNEQFF. The chain links TRBV7-7 to TRBJ2-1; no definite D call. CDR1 and CDR2 (germline): SSHAT, FNYEAQ (reference sequence). The CDR3 length is 14 residues.

This sequence joins TRBV2 and TRBJ1-5; 7 positions match TRBD1. The CDR3 contains 13 residues. Germline V gene data show CDR1 as SNHLY and CDR2 as FYNNEI. V shed 8 bases, J shed 9 bases, and the junction held 10 bases outside the gene matches. The CDR3 loop is CASCGDSQGPQHF. In nucleotides, the CDR3 is TGTGCCAGCTGTGGGGACAGCCAGGGGCCCCAGCATTTT.

The chain is built from TRBV10-3 and TRBJ2-1; 9 positions match TRBD2. Germline assignment: CDR1 ENHRY and CDR2 SYGVKD. The junction had 13 bases not matched to a gene; V was cut back by 11 bases and J by 5 bases. This CDR3 has 15 amino acids. CDR3 protein: CASGPGTSHDNEQFF. CDR3 sequence (DNA): TGTGCCTCCGGACCCGGGACTAGCCACGACAATGAGCAGTTCTTC.

In its sample, this clonotype was seen a few times. The chain has TRBV24-1 and TRBJ2-1, with D tentatively TRBD1 (5 bases). CDR3 length equals 12 residues. Per the germline V gene, CDR1 is KGHDR and CDR2 is SFDVKD. V was pared by 4 bases and J by 10 bases, with 10 bases between. CDR3 residues: CATSDQDREQFF. In DNA form, the CDR3 reads TGTGCCACCAGTGACCAAGACAGAGAGCAGTTCTTC.

This clonotype was observed a few times. The CDR3 loop reads CASSLGQGLSEQYF. The DNA for the CDR3 is TGCGCCAGCAGCTTGGGACAGGGCCTCAGCGAGCAGTACTTC. This rearrangement joins TRBV5-1 to TRBJ2-7, with TRBD1 identical over 7 bases. J gave up 6 bases and V 0 bases, and 6 bases lay outside the gene matches. The CDR3 consists of 14 residues. The germline V gene encodes CDR1 SGHRS and CDR2 YFSETQ.

A remark on this clonotype: A clone one base away is much larger, so this may be a read error. J is TRBJ2-3 and V is TRBV12-3 or TRBV12-4; weak D call: TRBD2 (5 bases). The CDR3 spans 14 residues. The V and J ends lost 3 bases and 4 bases respectively, with 11 bases between them. CDR3 bases: TGTGCCAGCAGTTTCCTAGCCGGCGCAGATACGCAGTATTTT. This encodes CASSFLAGADTQYF.